This section outlines one T cell receptor (beta chain) sequence together with its context. The target antigen is unknown. Germline-derived CDR1 and CDR2 are SGHVS and FNYEAQ. V shed 5 bases and J shed 0 bases, with 20 bases lying between them. The CDR3 length is 19 residues. These data come from a study of OX40 agonist ivuxolimab in advanced cancers. Study summary: Partial responses were recorded for three patients, including one with hepatocellular carcinoma and two with cutaneous melanoma.

General study points: At 0.1 to 3.0 mg/kg, CD4+ and CD8+ blood T cells expanded clonally by week 6. In CD8+ T cells, expanded clones were on average more numerous than in CD4+.

Data came from immunoSEQ multiplex PCR; TCRdb stores just in-frame clones and leaves some out. The sample includes under 45,000 clones, 84% of them seen just once. Sequenced here: CD4+ or CD8+ T cells sorted from blood, sampled in a trial of the OX40 agonist ivuxolimab. The clonotype originates from an adult with an advanced solid tumor such as melanoma, head and neck, liver or kidney cancer. The chain couples TRBV7-6 to TRBJ2-6, with D perhaps matching TRBD1 (5 bases). The chain's CDR3 is CASSPTLARQLSGANVLTF. DNA of the CDR3: TGTGCCAGCAGCCCAACCTTGGCTAGACAGCTCTCTGGGGCCAACGTCCTGACTTTC.